These 10 T cell receptor beta chains originate from one sample sequenced in a study of early T cells in non-severe SARS-CoV-2 infection. TCRdb used MiXCR to reprocess the 5' RACE reads, holding one entry per CDR3 protein. The table lists 20,000 to 25,000 distinct CDR3 sequences, 5% of them singletons, with around 4.5% in the top ten. The sample comprised whole blood. These receptors were taken from an adult who was a healthcare worker with PCR-confirmed SARS-CoV-2 infection or an uninfected control (not recorded which).

This sequence joins TRBV6-2 or TRBV6-3 and TRBJ1-6; 9 bases agree with TRBD1. V dropped 7 bases and J dropped 9; count of bases not matched to a gene: 13. This CDR3 is built from 16 residues. Per the germline V gene, CDR1 is MNHEY and CDR2 is SVGEGT. In nucleotides, the CDR3 is TGTGCCAGCATTATGACAGGGGGTCGACAAAGTTCACCCCTCCACTTT. This gives the protein CASIMTGGRQSSPLHF.

This clonotype was picked up a small number of times. The gene calls are TRBV28 and TRBJ2-7; maybe TRBD2 (6 bases). This CDR3 has 15 amino acids. Per the germline V gene, CDR1 is MDHEN and CDR2 is SYDVKM. Trimming stripped 7 bases from V and 0 bases from J, with 16 bases between. The CDR3 reads CASNEEGQSSYEQYF. Here the CDR3 DNA reads TGTGCCAGCAATGAGGAGGGGCAAAGCTCCTACGAGCAGTACTTC.

V is TRBV9 and J is TRBJ2-2; TRBD2 matches 10 bases. Germline lookup yields CDR1 SGDLS and CDR2 YYNGEE. Trimming at V came to 3 bases and at J to 3 bases, leaving 2 bases not matched to a gene. The CDR3 is 15 amino acids. The CDR3 DNA sequence: TGTGCCAGCAGCGGGACTAGCGGACACACCGGGGAGCTGTTTTTT. Translation: CASSGTSGHTGELFF.

This clonotype has at least ten counts. The chain uses TRBV2 and TRBJ2-3; TRBD2 matches at 7 bases. CDR1 SNHLY and CDR2 FYNNEI come from the germline V gene. V dropped 4 bases and J dropped 3; count of bases not matched to a gene: 16. The CDR3 totals 18 residues. This CDR3 reads CASSGAIAGSPGTDTQYF. In DNA form, the CDR3 reads TGTGCCAGCAGTGGGGCGATAGCGGGCTCTCCGGGAACAGATACGCAGTATTTT.

A single count supports this clonotype. The DNA for the CDR3 is TGTGCCAGCAGTTGGACTAGCGGGGGGGCCCCAGATACGCAGTATTTT. Protein product: CASSWTSGGAPDTQYF. J is TRBJ2-3 and V is TRBV12-3 or TRBV12-4, with TRBD2 matching over 15 bases. The V gene end was trimmed by 4 bases and the J gene end by 4 bases; junction bases not matched to a gene: 3. The CDR3 has 16 amino acids.

In its sample, this clonotype was seen many times. The V and J genes are TRBV6-6 and TRBJ2-1; 9 nucleotides align to TRBD2. Germline V gene sequence: CDR1 MNHNY, CDR2 SVGAGI (reference sequence). The CDR3 consists of 16 residues. V lost 6 bases and J lost 4; bases outside the gene matches: 10. CDR3 bases: TGTGCCAGCAGCCCTACCCGACTAGCGGTTTACAATGAGCAGTTCTTC. Its translation: CASSPTRLAVYNEQFF.

This clonotype was recorded at least ten times. This chain uses TRBV6-1 with TRBJ1-1, with unresolved D. Trimming stripped 0 bases from V and 8 bases from J, with 7 bases between. CDR1 and CDR2 from the germline V gene are MNHNS and SASEGT. The CDR3 has 12 amino acids. CDR3 sequence reads: CASSEAETEAFF. In DNA form, the CDR3 reads TGTGCCAGCAGTGAAGCCGAGACAGAAGCTTTCTTT.

This clonotype has at least ten counts. This sequence joins TRBV20-1 and TRBJ2-3, with D unclear. Germline CDR1 DFQATT, CDR2 SNEGSKA (reference sequence). V lost 0 bases, J lost 0 bases, and 16 bases lay in between. The CDR3 spans 17 residues. The CDR3 nucleotides read TGCAGTGCTAGAGATAACCGAGGCTTGGCTAGCACAGATACGCAGTATTTT. Protein product: CSARDNRGLASTDTQYF.

This clonotype is medium-sized within its sample. V gene TRBV18 combines with J gene TRBJ2-7; 9 bases are shared with TRBD2. V gave up 0 bases and J gave up 5 bases; unmatched junction bases: 5. The CDR3 contains 15 residues. CDR1 and CDR2 from the germline V gene are KGHSH and LQKENI. The CDR3, as DNA: TGTGCCAGCTCACCACCGGGGATAGCGGGGGACGAGCAGTACTTC. The encoded protein is CASSPPGIAGDEQYF.

The table lists this clonotype with many counts. The chain recombines TRBV30 with TRBJ2-7; a possible D gene is TRBD2 (5 bases). Trimming left V 4 bases short and J 1 base short, with 17 bases between. CDR3 size: 15 residues. Germline CDR1 and CDR2: GTSNPN and SVGIG (reference sequence). The CDR3 sequence is CAWKSEVGFSYEQYF. The CDR3 nucleotides are TGTGCCTGGAAGTCGGAGGTGGGATTTTCCTACGAGCAGTACTTC.